The T cell receptor (beta chain) under discussion was sequenced for a study of T cell responses to AZD1222 COVID-19 vaccine. The repertoire was sequenced with immunoSEQ multiplex PCR; TCRdb's copy has only in-frame clones and lacks some. The sample carries more than 150,000 clones, around 88% recorded once. V lost 6 bases and J lost 4, with 15 bases in between. CDR3 length: 14 amino acids. CDR1 is LGHNT and CDR2 is FRNRAP in the germline V gene. The chain combines TRBV12-5 with TRBJ1-1; D might be TRBD1 (6 bases). The sequenced sample was peripheral blood, obtained on day 0 of AZD1222 vaccination. This receptor was identified in an adult in good health. The CDR3 protein is CASGQLQGGTEAFF. CDR3 DNA sequence: TGTGCTAGTGGCCAGCTACAGGGCGGCACTGAAGCTTTCTTT. Filled out from reference TRBV12-5 and TRBJ1-1, the complete variable domain reads DARVTQTPRHKVTEMGQEVTMRCQPILGHNTVFWYRQTMMQGLELLAYFRNRAPLDDSGMPKDRFSAEMPDATLATLKIQPSEPRDSAVYFCASGQLQGGTEAFFGQGTRLTVV.